These 8 T cell receptor beta chains share one sample of origin, sequenced in a study of cytomegalovirus exposure and HLA in healthy donors. This PCR relied on a set of 60 Vbeta primers and 13 Jbeta primers. The assay was immunoSEQ multiplex PCR, and TCRdb's table has in-frame clones only and misses some. The sample yields about 160,000 clones, more than 65% seen once. The specimen was PBMCs. The source is a man younger than 45 in good health and CMV-seronegative.

The chain links TRBV6-5 to TRBJ2-1; 9 nucleotides match TRBD2. V lost 2 bases, J lost 8 bases, and 10 bases stayed unmatched. Per the germline V gene, CDR1 is MNHEY and CDR2 is SVGAGI. CDR3 length: 16 residues. Written as DNA, the CDR3 is TGTGCCAGCAGTTACCGTCCGGGCGGGAGGGCGGATGAGCAGTTCTTC. Translating gives CASSYRPGGRADEQFF.

CDR3 nucleotides: TGTGCCAGCAGTGAAATTGTCCCGAGGGCTAGCGGGCCTGACAATGAGCAGTTCTTC. This sequence encodes CASSEIVPRASGPDNEQFF. This chain joins TRBV6-1 and TRBJ2-1; 8 bases fit TRBD2. This CDR3 contains 19 residues. Trimming took 2 bases from V and 5 from J; bases not matched to a gene: 17. CDR1 is MNHNS, CDR2 SASEGT, per germline.

The rearrangement links TRBV27 to TRBJ1-2, with 8 bases lining up with TRBD1. Losses at the gene ends were 5 bases for V and 4 bases for J; bases not matched to a gene: 9. The CDR3 extends over 15 amino acids. Per the germline V gene, CDR1 is MNHEY and CDR2 is SMNVEV (reference sequence). The CDR3 is CASSPGGYQGYGYTF. Here the CDR3 DNA reads TGTGCCAGCAGTCCAGGGGGCTACCAGGGCTATGGCTACACCTTC.

The chain recombines TRBV7-6 with TRBJ1-1, with D maybe TRBD1 (5 bases). Trimming left V 5 bases short and J 1 base short, with 17 bases between. CDR1 is SGHVS, CDR2 FNYEAQ, per germline. There are 16 residues in the CDR3. The CDR3 loop is CASSRRQGRGNTEAFF. CDR3 in DNA: TGTGCCAGCAGCCGCCGGCAGGGTCGAGGGAACACTGAAGCTTTCTTT.

This clone appeared a single time. The chain joins TRBV7-3 to TRBJ2-2, with D possibly TRBD2 on 7 matching bases. Germline V gene data show CDR1 as SGHTA and CDR2 as FQGTGA. The CDR3 sequence is 19 residues long. The V and J ends lost 1 base and 4 bases respectively, with 22 bases between them. The CDR3 protein is CASSLKDSIGRGPTGELFF. CDR3 DNA: TGTGCCAGCAGCTTAAAGGACTCTATCGGGCGGGGGCCCACCGGGGAGCTGTTTTTT.

The chain links TRBV5-4 to TRBJ1-1, with D possibly matching TRBD1 (6 bases). The length of the CDR3 is 15 residues. V lost 3 bases and J lost 6, with 18 bases in between. Germline V gene data show CDR1 as SGHNT and CDR2 as YYREEE (reference sequence). The CDR3 sequence: CASSSSRGPNAEAFF. Here the CDR3 DNA reads TGTGCCAGCAGCTCGAGCAGGGGTCCAAACGCTGAAGCTTTCTTT.

The chain recombines TRBV19 with TRBJ1-5, with TRBD1 identical over 9 bases. Germline CDR1 and CDR2: LNHDA and SQIVND (reference sequence). The CDR3 has 14 residues. V was pared by 6 bases and J by 11 bases, with 11 bases of the junction left unmatched. The CDR3 here is CASRGQGGLLAQHF. The CDR3 region has the DNA TGTGCCAGTAGGGGACAGGGTGGTCTCTTGGCCCAGCATTTT.

The rearrangement uses TRBV7-2 and TRBJ1-5; unclear D gene. V was pared by 5 bases and J by 3 bases, with 8 bases between. Germline lookup yields CDR1 SGHTA and CDR2 FQGNSA. This CDR3 contains 13 residues. The CDR3 nucleotides read TGTGCCAGCAGCCGGGATTCCAATCAGCCCCAGCATTTT. Its translation: CASSRDSNQPQHF.